This TCR beta chain came from a study of blood T cell repertoires in COVID-19. Study-wide context: Spain, Italy and the United States supplied samples that represented acute and convalescent COVID-19.

Source study methods: Using reference gene primer amplification, nucleated cell counts were estimated. TCRdb keeps only in-frame clones here, not all; method: immunoSEQ multiplex PCR. That table furnishes V, J and clone size, whereas the DNA furnished D and trimming. The data show roughly 160,000 clones, with approximately 85% seen just once and 7% to 10% held by the top ten. The CDR3 is 15 amino acids. CDR1 and CDR2 from the germline V gene are LNHDA and SQIVND (reference sequence). The junction had 9 bases not matched to a gene; V was cut back by 6 bases and J by 2 bases. The specimen sequenced was peripheral blood. V is TRBV19 and J is TRBJ1-2, with 7 bases fitting TRBD1. This sequence was found in an older woman with COVID-19, enrolled during active disease. CDR3 sequence reads: CASRLQGPINYGYTF. CDR3 coding DNA: TGTGCCAGTAGGCTACAGGGGCCGATCAACTATGGCTACACCTTC.